This paragraph reports one T cell receptor beta chain. These data belong to a study of ipilimumab plus nivolumab after autologous stem cell transplantation. On the study more broadly: Median doses per patient: four to six ipilimumab, seven to nine nivolumab. Myeloma cases were transplant-naive high-risk or relapsed within 3 years post first autologous transplant.

From germline, CDR1 is MGHRA and CDR2 YSYEKL. This CDR3 contains 16 residues. V lost 0 bases and J 0 bases, leaving 9 bases between the germline ends. Ipilimumab, 1 mg/kg, started 14 to 28 days after autologous transplant. Measured with immunoSEQ multiplex PCR; TCRdb has only the in-frame clones, and not every one. The sample consists of tens of thousands of clones, 80% to 95% of them appearing once. The sample consisted of PBMCs, taken in a trial of ipilimumab plus nivolumab as post-transplant consolidation. This receptor was identified in a male donor with multiple myeloma. This chain uses TRBV4-1 with TRBJ1-5; no clear D. Here the CDR3 reads CASSQEVAYSNQPQHF. DNA of the CDR3: TGCGCCAGCAGCCAAGAGGTAGCCTATAGCAATCAGCCCCAGCATTTT.